This T cell receptor beta chain was observed in a study of blood T cells in healthy people across ages (dated by TCRdb to about 2015). Regarding the complete study: Template switching captured roughly one uniquely barcoded TCR beta cDNA molecule per two T cells in model experiments. Two additional independent replicas of 1 million unique cDNA reads from the same blood draw were analyzed for two donors (one aged 18 to 30 and one aged 80 or older). To avoid experimental bias, donors of different ages were distributed randomly across sequencing lanes. Four age groups were formed from the donors: young (average approximately 17 years), middle-aged (around 37), aged (62) and long-lived (82). To track age-related changes in TCR beta repertoire diversity, the study relied on deep sequencing normalized with unique cDNA molecular identifiers.

This clonotype was seen only a few times. Its recognized antigen is unknown. Base qualities were left out, and no much larger clone turns up one base away. Library creation used 5' RACE. The sequencer was an Illumina HiSeq 2500. The second PCR ran for about 6 to 11 cycles and used a J-beta primer mix along with a sample-barcoded 5' primer. Each TCR beta cDNA molecule received a unique molecular identifier from a template-switch 5' adaptor carrying 12 random nucleotides. Each sample yielded at least 2.5 million CDR3-containing paired-end reads. All of the RNA was converted into first-strand cDNA using the Mint cDNA synthesis kit, with a TRBC-specific oligonucleotide serving as the primer. All cDNA was treated with uracil-DNA glycosylase and then went through a first 18-cycle PCR with the universal primers M1SS and BC2_uni_R. Concerning the study's data processing: For normalization, 1 million high-quality reads were randomly selected from each sample, with every read carrying a distinct molecular identifier. Reads sharing molecular identifiers were discarded rather than binned into consensus sequences. MiTCR, run with a Q25 quality threshold and the strictest error-elimination algorithm, handled CDR3 identification, clonotype clustering and error correction. Lower-bound total TCR beta diversity was estimated with a nonparametric unseen species model using Euler transformation. The raw public reads went through TCRdb reprocessing: fastp at Q25, MiXCR clone calling, in-frame beta chains kept. Identical CDR3 protein sequences are pooled into one entry, listed with their most common genes and DNA. It is TCRdb's table, rather than the study itself, that gives the V and J calls and clone size. For this sample there are about 1.1 million distinct CDR3 sequences; 30% to 40% appear just once. Less than 15% of the sample rests with the top ten.

The roughly 37 donors, aged about 6 to 95 years, were systemically healthy Caucasian individuals from Russia. Each donor gave ten milliliters of peripheral blood, collected into EDTA-treated Vacutainer tubes. Ficoll-Paque density-gradient centrifugation was used to isolate PBMCs, with at least 6.5 million per sample. Total RNA, at least 5.5 micrograms per sample, was extracted from PBMCs with Trizol reagent. For every donor, an aliquot of PBMCs went through flow cytometry to measure the percentages of naive CD45RAhigh/CD27high T cells. The CDR3 runs 13 amino acids, cysteine and phenylalanine included. Only CDR3 DNA is held: 39 bases, read in frame from base 1. The germline V gene sets CDR1 to ENHRY and CDR2 to SYGVKD. V is reduced by 5 bases and J by 7 bases, leaving a spacing of 9 bases between them. Overall study results and their limits: Compared with the aged group, the long-lived group had more naive CD4+ T cells, fewer expanded clones and increased TCR diversity, suggesting age selection. Conclusive comparison of naive and antigen-experienced compartments was prevented by the profiling of bulk unsorted PBMCs. Observed TCR beta diversity per million T cells fell roughly linearly with age, and a significant reduction was already apparent by age approximately 41. Because donor CMV infection status was unknown, age-related changes in expanded clonotypes were potentially confounded. A strong correlation was found between observed TCR beta diversity and the percentage of naive T cells measured by flow cytometry. Estimates of total diversity based on one million sequenced T cells were considered lower bounds and underestimates.

Recombination connected TRBV10-3 to TRBJ1-6, with the D gene not confidently named. This receptor was taken from a man younger than 30 in good health. Sequencing was done on a sample of blood. The nucleotides are TGTGCCATCAGTCGGAGGGAGAATTCACCCCTCCACTTT. It specifies CAISRRENSPLHF.